This T cell receptor (beta chain) was obtained from a study of cytomegalovirus exposure and HLA in healthy donors (TCRdb year 2017). For the study in its entirety: An earlier analysis of under 600 of the donors reported more than 250 Gb of sequence data and roughly 110 million unique TCR beta sequences from roughly 180 million T cells. All discovery cohort repertoires had been generated using a single sequencing platform. Along with the roughly 670-subject first cohort, a separate validation cohort of over 90 different subjects was used. Four to six DR-DQ haplotypes were handled as single units for association and clustering because linkage in the cohort was strong. An earlier analysis of 450 to 750 of the donors used high-throughput TCR beta sequencing to judge whether each TCR beta V gene segment behaved as functional or pseudogenic. A later genetic analysis used genome-wide SNP genotypes for about three fifths of the 666 donors, treating that subset as a discovery cohort. Among the roughly 410 genotyped donors, more than 70% belonged to the genetic ancestry cluster associated with self-reported Caucasian donors. Roughly 300 gigabases of sequencing data and tens of millions of unique TCR sequences were included in an early release covering about 700 HLA-typed donors. A later analysis re-examined previously published TCR beta repertoires from about 670 donors and added high-resolution HLA genotyping to investigate patterns of TCR occurrence. On average, over 200,000 unique TCR beta nucleotide sequences were sequenced per donor among 398 genotyped donors of the cohort, with 15% to 20% of those sequences being non-productive. The number of donors typed differed by locus, with roughly 629-640 for A, B, C, DRB1 and DQB1, roughly 520 for DQA1, approximately 580 for DPA1, and roughly 450 for DPB1. Using immunosequencing, the study profiled T cell repertoires from fewer than 700 subjects and related those repertoires to cytomegalovirus serostatus. The study combined high-throughput TCR immunosequencing, statistical association of individual TCRs with disease status, and machine learning to predict cytomegalovirus infection status. HLA typing covered class I and class II loci at four-digit resolution. Donor age, sex, ethnicity and CMV serostatus were collected together with the repertoire data. In the later analysis, no new phenotypic data were used to find candidate immune exposures; instead, reliance was placed on TCR beta sequences and their occurrence across donors. The study aimed to test whether signatures of past pathogen exposure could be identified by cataloging public T cell receptors. The full study reports these points: Compared with equally common non-associated chains, HLA-associated TCR beta chains in a later analysis were more clonally expanded and had lower generation probabilities. Most TCR sequences were seen in very few donors, while some public TCRs were found in many individuals. Three of the identified cytomegalovirus-associated TCR beta chains were confirmed in vitro to be specific for cytomegalovirus antigens. Because counts were too low, seventeen rarely observed V segments, including chromosome 9 orphons, were excluded from the earlier analysis of several hundred of the donors. The classifier was reported to diagnose cytomegalovirus status with high specificity and sensitivity in both the original and validation cohorts. At a false discovery rate of 0.05, a later analysis linked some 18,000 TCR beta sequences to specific HLA alleles. This cohort had only TCR beta chains sequenced, and the lack of alpha or paired-chain data limited which features could be detected. The study gave a list of about 150 TCR beta chains associated with cytomegalovirus. According to a later genetic analysis, donors in an Asian-associated ancestry cluster had fewer N-insertions in productive TCRs than the roughly 700-donor mean. Broadly in line with IMGT annotations, most TCR beta V segments showed up in productive rearrangements about 87% or about 30% of the time in an earlier analysis of 450 to 600 of the donors. In a later genetic analysis, a missense DCLRE1C variant was associated with V-gene and J-gene trimming of TCR beta chains, and the association was replicated in an independent cohort. CMV serostatus was the only immune exposure information available for the cohort. The sequencing pipeline was judged likely to have produced a cluster of highly shared sequence variants as a technical artifact. In a later analysis, TCR association rates were found to vary across HLA loci, with the most associated TCRs seen for DRB1 alleles and the fewest for HLA-C alleles. Roughly uniform sequencing depth across donors was assumed in presence/absence analyses, although this assumption may not hold. According to a later analysis, most CMV-associated TCR beta chains appeared to be HLA-restricted, and the HLA associations seemed to be driven largely by CMV exposure. Correlated functional status among segregating V segments might reflect linkage disequilibrium, but an unknown experimental factor could not be ruled out. Because HLA typing was missing for some donors at each locus, association tests included only the typed subset. Assigning TCR associations to individual alleles was difficult when HLA alleles, especially DR and DQ, strongly co-occurred. The 87-base-pair reads could not distinguish some IMGT-functional V segments, including TRBV6-2 and TRBV6-3, so those segments were excluded. A later analysis reported that several top co-occurrence clusters appeared linked to parvovirus B19, influenza, CMV and Epstein-Barr virus. The authors suggested that the approach could potentially be extended to other disease states and immunological phenotypes. A further reported finding was that TCR beta sequences accurately predicted the HLA-A and HLA-B alleles for most subjects in the first cohort.

Library construction relied on the immunoSEQ multiplex PCR assay. For the multiplex PCR, a mixture combining 60 forward primers for TCR Vbeta segments and 13 reverse primers for TCR Jbeta segments was used. The CDR3 region of rearranged TCR beta genes was amplified from genomic DNA with a multiplex PCR assay. On the Illumina HiSeq System, the amplified TCR beta libraries were sequenced as 87-base-pair reads. The published analysis was carried out like this. A later analysis tallied tens of millions of unique TCR beta chains across the 666 repertoires, and approximately 11 million of those chains were shared by two or more donors. A nearest-neighbor algorithm error-corrected the raw reads and collapsed the reads into unique sequences, merging closely related sequences to remove PCR and sequencing errors. To assign V, D and J gene segments, CDR3 sequences were aligned to IMGT reference sequences. For a sequence to be retained, a match of at least six nucleotides was required to both a V gene segment and a J gene segment. Rearrangements were called productive when the CDR3 lacked stop codons and stayed in frame with V and J; all others were non-productive. CDR3 was defined by IMGT convention, running from the second conserved V-encoded cysteine to the conserved J-encoded phenylalanine. In an earlier analysis of around 540 of the donors, sequences lacking an unambiguous match to a single V gene segment were excluded. An earlier analysis of 587 of the donors called V segments functional above 56.7% productive rearrangements and segregating when the between-donor standard deviation exceeded 5%. A statistical classification framework was developed to diagnose cytomegalovirus status using the catalog of TCR beta chain sequences. In a later analysis, TCR nucleotide sequences were compared against IMGT/GENE-DB human TR gene sequences so that V and J genes could be assigned. In a later analysis, CDR3 sequences and most-parsimonious VDJ recombination scenarios were assigned using the TCRdist pipeline. In a later analysis, every TCR beta chain was defined by the combination of its CDR3 amino acid sequence and its V-gene family, and reads without a unique V-gene family were dropped. A later analysis removed 592 highly shared, low-generation-probability nucleotide sequences to deal with suspected cross-contamination and a sequencing artifact. For each public chain, a later analysis derived a clonal expansion index from normalized ranks of inferred template counts within each repertoire. In a later analysis, generation probabilities were computed with a VDJ recombination model fitted to out-of-frame rearrangements, and the resulting probabilities were checked against IGoR. In a later analysis, TCR-TCR, TCR-HLA and TCR-CMV co-occurrence was scored with hypergeometric tests, and a repertoire-size bias correction was applied to TCR pairs. To estimate false discovery rates, a later analysis permuted the HLA or CMV assignments 20 times. In a later analysis, co-occurring TCRs were grouped using DBSCAN, and TCRdist sequence similarity was added for clustering within HLA-allele-positive subsets. For co-occurrence clustering, repertoires with fewer than 30,000 or more than 120,000 public chains were excluded, along with 4 to 6 repertoires with anomalous nucleotide sharing. TCRdb holds this immuneACCESS table with in-frame rearrangements only. Some clones are missing; in checked studies, unresolved V genes explain under half, and the rest has no known cause. The V and J calls and clone size come from that table; D and trimming were worked out from the DNA. The sample table contains around 110,000 clones; only one count was recorded for more than 60% of them. The biggest ten clones account for more than 2% of the sample.

The cohort comprised fewer than 700 healthy bone marrow donors. All cohort members were sampled while nominally healthy, although unrecorded immune exposures were likely present. The donor tested CMV seronegative and was one of the 352 seronegative cohort members. Each donor provided a peripheral blood sample, and peripheral blood mononuclear cells were used for TCR beta sequencing. Genomic DNA was extracted from the blood cell samples with the Qiagen DNeasy Blood Extraction Kit. Including the terminal cysteine and phenylalanine, the CDR3 comprises 16 residues. CDR3 DNA is the only sequence kept; it has 48 bases, read in frame from the first base. Trimming removed 4 bases from V and 0 bases from J, leaving 11 bases between the germline ends. The germline V gene encodes CDR1 SGHRS and CDR2 YFSETQ. As concerns this clone: This clone's antigen is unknown. The sample holds no much larger clone one base away, and base qualities are not on file.

This clonotype originated in a man in his forties in good health and CMV-seronegative. The sample consisted of PBMCs. The chain is assembled from TRBV5-1 and TRBJ2-6; confidence is insufficient to name the D gene. The nucleotides read TGCGCCAGCAGCCGCGGATTGGACTCTGGGGCCAACGTCCTGACTTTC. Its coded protein is CASSRGLDSGANVLTF.